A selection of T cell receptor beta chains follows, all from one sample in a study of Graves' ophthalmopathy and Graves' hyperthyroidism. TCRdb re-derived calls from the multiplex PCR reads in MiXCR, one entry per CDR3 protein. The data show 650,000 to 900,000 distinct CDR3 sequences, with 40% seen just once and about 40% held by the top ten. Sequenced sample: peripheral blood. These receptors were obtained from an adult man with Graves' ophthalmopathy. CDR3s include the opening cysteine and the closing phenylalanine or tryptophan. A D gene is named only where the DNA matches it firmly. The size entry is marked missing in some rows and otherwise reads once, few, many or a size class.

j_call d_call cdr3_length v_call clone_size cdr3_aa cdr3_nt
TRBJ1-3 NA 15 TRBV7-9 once CASSQRPDSGNTIYF TGCGCCAGCAGCCAGAGACCGGACTCTGGAAACACCATATATTTT
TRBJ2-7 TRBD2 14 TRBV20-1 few CSARRLAGTYEQYF TGCAGTGCTAGACGGCTAGCGGGCACCTACGAGCAGTACTTC
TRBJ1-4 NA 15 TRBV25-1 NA CASSQDPSTNEKLFF TGTGCCAGCAGCCAAGATCCATCTACTAATGAAAAACTGTTTTTT
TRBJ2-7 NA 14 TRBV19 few CASSMNMRIYEQYF TGTGCCAGTAGTATGAATATGCGGATCTACGAGCAGTACTTC
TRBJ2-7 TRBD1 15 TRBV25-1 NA CASSSGQGGDYEQYF TGTGCCAGCAGTTCGGGACAGGGGGGGGACTACGAGCAGTACTTC
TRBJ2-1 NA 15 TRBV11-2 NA CASSLDRGTFNEQFF TGTGCCAGCAGCTTAGATCGGGGGACGTTCAATGAGCAGTTCTTC
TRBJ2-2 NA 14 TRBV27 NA CASSPQQGPGELFF TGTGCCAGCAGTCCCCAGCAGGGTCCCGGGGAGCTGTTTTTT
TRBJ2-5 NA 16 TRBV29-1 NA CSVEGGITGNQETQYF TGCAGCGTTGAAGGGGGCATTACAGGCAACCAAGAGACCCAGTACTTC
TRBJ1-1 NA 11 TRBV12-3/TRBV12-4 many CASSQPSEAFF TGTGCCAGCAGTCAACCGTCTGAAGCTTTCTTT
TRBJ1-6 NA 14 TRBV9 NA CASSVVGGDSPLHF TGTGCCAGCAGCGTCGTTGGGGGCGACTCACCCCTCCACTTT
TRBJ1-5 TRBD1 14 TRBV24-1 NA CASSRDRVKQPQHF TGTGCCAGCAGTCGGGACAGGGTAAAGCAGCCCCAGCATTTT
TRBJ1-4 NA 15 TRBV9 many CASSVAGSGGEKLFF TGTGCCAGCAGCGTAGCAGGGAGCGGAGGAGAAAAACTGTTTTTT
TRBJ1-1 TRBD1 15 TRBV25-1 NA CASRQSGTGRTEAFF TGTGCCAGCAGACAATCCGGGACAGGGAGGACTGAAGCTTTCTTT
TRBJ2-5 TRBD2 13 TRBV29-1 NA CSVATSGLETRYF TGCAGCGTTGCAACTAGCGGTTTGGAGACCCGGTACTTC
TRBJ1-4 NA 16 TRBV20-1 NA CSASIPDIPEGEKLFF TGCAGTGCCTCCATCCCGGACATCCCCGAGGGGGAAAAACTGTTTTTT
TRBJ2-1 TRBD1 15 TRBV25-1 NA CASSQDGTADNEQFF TGTGCCAGCAGCCAAGATGGGACAGCAGACAATGAGCAGTTCTTC
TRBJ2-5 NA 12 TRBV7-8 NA CASSQESETQYF TGTGCCAGCAGCCAAGAGTCGGAGACCCAGTACTTC
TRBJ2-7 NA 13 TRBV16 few CASSQFQFYEQYF TGTGCCAGCAGCCAATTCCAGTTCTACGAGCAGTACTTC
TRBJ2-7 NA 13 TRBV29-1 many CSVRITGSDEQYF TGCAGCGTCCGAATCACAGGTTCCGACGAGCAGTACTTC
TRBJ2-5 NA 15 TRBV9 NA CASSVTGTPQGTQYF TGTGCCAGCAGCGTTACCGGGACGCCGCAAGGGACCCAGTACTTC
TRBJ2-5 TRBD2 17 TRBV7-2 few CASSLGLAGEKQETQYF TGTGCCAGCAGCCTCGGACTAGCGGGGGAAAAACAAGAGACCCAGTACTTC
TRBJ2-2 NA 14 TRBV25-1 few CASSNSRDSVELFF TGTGCCAGCAGCAACTCCCGGGACTCCGTGGAGCTGTTTTTT
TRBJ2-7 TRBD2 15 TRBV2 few CASSEELAGPYEQYF TGTGCCAGCAGTGAAGAGCTAGCGGGTCCTTACGAGCAGTACTTC
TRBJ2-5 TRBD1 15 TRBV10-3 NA CAISESDRAGETQYF TGTGCCATCAGTGAGTCGGACAGGGCGGGGGAGACCCAGTACTTC
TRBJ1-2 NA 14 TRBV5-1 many CASSFKGGVFGYTF TGCGCCAGCAGCTTTAAGGGTGGAGTGTTCGGCTACACCTTC
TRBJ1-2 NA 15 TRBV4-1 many CASSHRPGRRHGYTF TGCGCCAGCAGCCACCGCCCTGGACGGAGACATGGCTACACCTTC
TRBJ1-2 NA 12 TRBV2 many CASRLGGTGYTF TGTGCCAGCAGGTTAGGGGGAACGGGCTACACCTTC
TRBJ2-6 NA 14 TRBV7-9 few CASSSRQGANVLTF TGTGCCAGCAGCTCTAGACAGGGGGCCAACGTCCTGACTTTC